This T cell receptor beta chain was recovered during a study of blood T cell repertoires in COVID-19. V shed 4 bases and J 1 base; nucleotides not matched to a gene: 4. The CDR3 is 14 residues long. CDR1 and CDR2 from the germline V gene are SGHKS and YYEKEE (reference sequence). Authors' analysis steps: Amplification of reference gene primers was used by the study to estimate nucleated cell counts. Repertoires were generated with immunoSEQ multiplex PCR, while TCRdb's copy carries only in-frame clones and drops some. D and trimming were read from the DNA, whereas the V and J calls and clone size are those reported in that table. The profile shows over 85,000 clones, around 90% of them singletons.

The sample taken for sequencing was peripheral blood. The clonotype originates from a woman aged 50 to 60 with COVID-19, enrolled during active disease. The rearrangement joins TRBV5-5 to TRBJ2-7; 8 nucleotides agree with TRBD2. The DNA for the CDR3 is TGTGCCAGCAGCCAGGGACTAGGTTCCTACGAGCAGTACTTC. Protein sequence: CASSQGLGSYEQYF.